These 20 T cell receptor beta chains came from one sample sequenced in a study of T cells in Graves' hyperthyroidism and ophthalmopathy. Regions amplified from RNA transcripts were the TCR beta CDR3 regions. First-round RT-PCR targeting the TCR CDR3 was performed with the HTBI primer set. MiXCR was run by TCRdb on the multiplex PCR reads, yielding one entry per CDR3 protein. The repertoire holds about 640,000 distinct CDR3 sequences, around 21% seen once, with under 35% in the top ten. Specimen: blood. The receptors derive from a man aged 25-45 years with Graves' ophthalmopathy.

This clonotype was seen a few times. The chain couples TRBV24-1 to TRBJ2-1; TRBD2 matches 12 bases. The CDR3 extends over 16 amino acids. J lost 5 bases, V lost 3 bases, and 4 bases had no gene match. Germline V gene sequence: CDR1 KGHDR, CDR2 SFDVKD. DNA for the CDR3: TGTGCCACCAGTGATCCCGGACTAGCGGGACACAATGAGCAGTTCTTC. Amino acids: CATSDPGLAGHNEQFF.

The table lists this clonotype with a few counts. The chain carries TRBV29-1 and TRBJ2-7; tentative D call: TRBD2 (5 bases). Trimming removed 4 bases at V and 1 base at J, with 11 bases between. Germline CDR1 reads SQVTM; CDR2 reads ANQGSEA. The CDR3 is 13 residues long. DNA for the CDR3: TGCAGCGTTGGAAAGCGGTTATCCTACGAGCAGTACTTC. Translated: CSVGKRLSYEQYF.

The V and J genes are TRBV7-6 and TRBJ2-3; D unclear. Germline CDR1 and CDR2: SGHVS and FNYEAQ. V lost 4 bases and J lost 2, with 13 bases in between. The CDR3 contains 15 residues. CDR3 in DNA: TGTGCCAGCAGCTCGCTAAGTGCCCCCACAGATACGCAGTATTTT. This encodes CASSSLSAPTDTQYF.

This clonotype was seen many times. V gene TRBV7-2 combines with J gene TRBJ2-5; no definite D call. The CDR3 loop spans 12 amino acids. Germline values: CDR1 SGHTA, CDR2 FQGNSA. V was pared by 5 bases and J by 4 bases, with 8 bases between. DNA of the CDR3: TGTGCCAGCAGCCCGCGATCAGAGACCCAGTACTTC. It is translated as CASSPRSETQYF.

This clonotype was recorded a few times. The chain's CDR3 is CASSPSEGSNEQFF. In DNA form, the CDR3 reads TGTGCCAGCAGTCCCTCAGAGGGGTCCAATGAGCAGTTCTTC. The V gene is TRBV28, the J gene TRBJ2-1; either TRBD1 or TRBD2 may fit D (5 bases each). There are 14 residues in the CDR3. Germline loops: CDR1 MDHEN, CDR2 SYDVKM. The V end lost 5 bases, the J end lost 6 bases, and 14 bases lay between the germline ends.

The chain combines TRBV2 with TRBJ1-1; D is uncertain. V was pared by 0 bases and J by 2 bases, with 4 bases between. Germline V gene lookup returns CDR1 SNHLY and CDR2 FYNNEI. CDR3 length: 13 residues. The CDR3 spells CASSEAANTEAFF. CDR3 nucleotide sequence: TGTGCCAGCAGTGAAGCGGCTAACACTGAAGCTTTCTTT. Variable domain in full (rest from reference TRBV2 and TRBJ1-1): EPEVTQTPSHQVTQMGQEVILRCVPISNHLYFYWYRQILGQKVEFLVSFYNNEISEKSEIFDDQFSVERPDGSNFTLKIRSTKLEDSAMYFCASSEAANTEAFFGQGTRLTVV.

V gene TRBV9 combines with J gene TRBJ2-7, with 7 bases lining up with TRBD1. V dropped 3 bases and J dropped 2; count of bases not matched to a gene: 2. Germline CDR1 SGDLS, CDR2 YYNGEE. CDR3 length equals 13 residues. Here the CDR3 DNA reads TGTGCCAGCAGCGAGGGACAGACCTACGAGCAGTACTTC. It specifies CASSEGQTYEQYF.

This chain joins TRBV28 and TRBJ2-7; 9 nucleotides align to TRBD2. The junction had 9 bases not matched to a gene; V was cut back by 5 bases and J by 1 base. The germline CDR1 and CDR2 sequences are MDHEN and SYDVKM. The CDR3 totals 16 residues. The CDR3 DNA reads TGTGCCAGCAGTCCAAGGACTAGCGCGCCTTCCTACGAGCAGTACTTC. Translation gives CASSPRTSAPSYEQYF.

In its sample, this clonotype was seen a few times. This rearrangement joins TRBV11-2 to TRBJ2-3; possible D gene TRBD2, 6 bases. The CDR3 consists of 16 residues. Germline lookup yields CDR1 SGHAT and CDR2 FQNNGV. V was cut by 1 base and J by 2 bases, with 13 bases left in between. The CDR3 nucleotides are TGTGCCAGCAGCTTAGTCCTCCTAGCGAACACAGATACGCAGTATTTT. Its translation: CASSLVLLANTDTQYF.

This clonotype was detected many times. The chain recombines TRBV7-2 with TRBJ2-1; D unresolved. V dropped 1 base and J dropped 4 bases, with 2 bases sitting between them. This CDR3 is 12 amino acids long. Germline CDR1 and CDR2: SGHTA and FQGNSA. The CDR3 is CASSLGYNEQFF. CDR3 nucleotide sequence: TGTGCCAGCAGCTTAGGGTACAATGAGCAGTTCTTC.

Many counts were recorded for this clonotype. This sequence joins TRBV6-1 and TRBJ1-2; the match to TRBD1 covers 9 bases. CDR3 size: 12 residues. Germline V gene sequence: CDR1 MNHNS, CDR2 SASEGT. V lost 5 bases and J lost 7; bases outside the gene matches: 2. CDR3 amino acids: CASSTDRGGYTF. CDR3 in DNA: TGTGCCAGCAGTACGGACAGGGGTGGCTACACCTTC.

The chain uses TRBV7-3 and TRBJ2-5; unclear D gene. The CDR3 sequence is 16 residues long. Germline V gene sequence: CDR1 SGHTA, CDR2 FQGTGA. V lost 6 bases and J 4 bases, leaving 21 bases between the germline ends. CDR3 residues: CASSETGRKRRETQYF. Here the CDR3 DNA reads TGTGCCAGCAGTGAGACGGGTAGGAAACGTAGAGAGACCCAGTACTTC.

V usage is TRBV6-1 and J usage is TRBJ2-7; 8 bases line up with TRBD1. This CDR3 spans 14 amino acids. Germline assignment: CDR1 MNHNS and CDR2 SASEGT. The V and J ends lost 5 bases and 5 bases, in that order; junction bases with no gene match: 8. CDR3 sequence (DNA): TGTGCCAGCAGTTCGGACAGGGCTTCGAACGAGCAGTACTTC. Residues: CASSSDRASNEQYF.

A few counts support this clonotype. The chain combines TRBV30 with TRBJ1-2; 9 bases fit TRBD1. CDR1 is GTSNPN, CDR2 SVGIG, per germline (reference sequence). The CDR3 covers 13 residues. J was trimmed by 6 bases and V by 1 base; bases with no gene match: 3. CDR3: CAWSGGQGDGYTF. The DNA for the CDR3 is TGTGCCTGGAGTGGGGGACAGGGAGATGGCTACACCTTC.

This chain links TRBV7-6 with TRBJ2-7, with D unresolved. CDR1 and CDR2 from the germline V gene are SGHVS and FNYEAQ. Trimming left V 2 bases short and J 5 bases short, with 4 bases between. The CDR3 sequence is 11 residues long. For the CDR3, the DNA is TGTGCCAGCAGCTTACAGAACGAGCAGTACTTC. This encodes CASSLQNEQYF.

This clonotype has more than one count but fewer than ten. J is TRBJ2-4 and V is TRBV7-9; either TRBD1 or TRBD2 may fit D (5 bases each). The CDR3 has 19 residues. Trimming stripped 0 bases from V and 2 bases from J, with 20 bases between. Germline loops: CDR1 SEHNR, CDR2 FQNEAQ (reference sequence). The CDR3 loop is CASSLAARRGVKTKNIQYF. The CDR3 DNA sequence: TGTGCCAGCAGCTTAGCAGCACGGAGAGGGGTTAAAACCAAAAACATTCAGTACTTC. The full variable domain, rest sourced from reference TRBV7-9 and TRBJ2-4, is DTGVSQNPRHKITKRGQNVTFRCDPISEHNRLYWYRQTLGQGPEFLTYFQNEAQLEKSRLLSDRFSAERPKGSFSTLEIQRTEQGDSAMYLCASSLAARRGVKTKNIQYFGAGTRLSVL.

The CDR3: CASHWTGEIAEAFF. CDR3 coding DNA: TGTGCCAGCCACTGGACAGGGGAAATCGCTGAAGCTTTCTTT. The rearrangement uses TRBV6-2 or TRBV6-3 and TRBJ1-1, with 9 bases fitting TRBD1. J gave up 6 bases and V 8 bases, and 10 bases lay outside the gene matches. CDR1 MNHEY and CDR2 SVGEGT come from the germline V gene. The CDR3 is 14 residues long.

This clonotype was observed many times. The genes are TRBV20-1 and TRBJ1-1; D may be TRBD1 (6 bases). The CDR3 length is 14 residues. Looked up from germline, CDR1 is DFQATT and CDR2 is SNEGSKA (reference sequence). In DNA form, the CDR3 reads TGCAGGCCCAGTGGGGGGGCGGGAAACACTGAAGCTTTCTTT. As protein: CRPSGGAGNTEAFF.

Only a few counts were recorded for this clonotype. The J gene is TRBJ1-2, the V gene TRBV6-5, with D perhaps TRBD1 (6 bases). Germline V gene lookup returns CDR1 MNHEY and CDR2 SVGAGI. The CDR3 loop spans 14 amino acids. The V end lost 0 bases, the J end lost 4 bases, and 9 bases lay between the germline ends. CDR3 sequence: CASSYSRGTYGYTF. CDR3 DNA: TGTGCCAGCAGTTACTCGAGGGGGACCTATGGCTACACCTTC.

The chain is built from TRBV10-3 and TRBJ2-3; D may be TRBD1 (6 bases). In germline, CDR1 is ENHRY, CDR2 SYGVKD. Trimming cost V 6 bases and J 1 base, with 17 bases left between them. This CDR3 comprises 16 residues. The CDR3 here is CAIRRQDEEGTDTQYF. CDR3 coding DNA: TGTGCCATCAGGCGACAGGACGAGGAAGGCACAGATACGCAGTATTTT.